This paragraph covers one TCR beta chain sequence. The conserved final phenylalanine or tryptophan is absent from the CDR3, which likely points to a read error. The data were taken from a study of Graves' ophthalmopathy and Graves' hyperthyroidism. As for the study in general: By definition, stable hyperthyroidism involved no ophthalmopathy within 18 months of follow-up.

Pregnancy or lactation, uncontrolled infections and other autoimmune diseases were grounds for excluding patients. The CDR3 has 14 residues. The authors amplified TCR beta CDR3 regions, and they did so from RNA transcripts for repertoire sequencing. HTBI primers were employed in first-round RT-PCR, then a second-round multiplex PCR followed. MiXCR, run by TCRdb on the multiplex PCR reads, gives a single entry per CDR3 protein. The sample lists 1 million to 1.3 million distinct CDR3 sequences; about 40% were seen once. The TCR comes from an adult man with Graves' hyperthyroidism. V usage is TRBV12-3 or TRBV12-4 and J usage is TRBJ2-5, with TRBD1 identical over 7 bases. With the DNA end fitting TRBJ2-7 better, the J assignment may be wrong. Sequencing input: peripheral blood or thyroid tissue (not recorded which). CDR3 sequence: CASSYSGTDREQYL. CDR3 in DNA: TGTGCCAGCAGTTATTCCGGGACAGACCGCGAGCAGTACCTC.